This is a list of T cell receptor beta chains from one sample in a study of naive and memory T cell subsets. From the UMI-ligation and nested PCR reads, TCRdb called clonotypes with MiXCR, one entry per CDR3 protein. The sample records roughly 100,000 distinct CDR3 sequences, about 14% being singletons. Sequencing input: naive CD8+ T cells from blood. The origin of the receptors is a human donor in good health. CDR3s include the opening cysteine and the closing phenylalanine or tryptophan. Fields, in order: clone size, D gene, J gene, V gene, CDR3 DNA, CDR3 protein. The D gene is left open where the match is weak. A row's size may be missing; if present it is once, few, many or a size class.

size: -; D: TRBD2; J: TRBJ2-3; V: TRBV9; DNA: TGTGCCAGCAGTGGAAGCGGGGGGGACTCCGATACGCAGTATTTT; CDR3: CASSGSGGDSDTQYF
size: few; D: -; J: TRBJ2-6; V: TRBV7-2; DNA: TGTGCCAGTCCTCGGCGAGGGAGCTCTGGGGCCAACGTCCTGACTTTC; CDR3: CASPRRGSSGANVLTF
size: few; D: -; J: TRBJ2-3; V: TRBV30; DNA: TGTGCCTGGAGTGTTTGGGTAGGGGGGGGCTTCCAGGCAGATACGCAGTATTTT; CDR3: CAWSVWVGGGFQADTQYF
size: -; D: -; J: TRBJ2-7; V: TRBV4-3; DNA: TGCGCCAGCAGCCAAGAGTATGCCAGGGCGGACGAGCAGTACTTC; CDR3: CASSQEYARADEQYF
size: few; D: TRBD1; J: TRBJ2-7; V: TRBV19; DNA: TGTGCCAGTAGCAACAGGGGCGAGCAGTACTTC; CDR3: CASSNRGEQYF
size: -; D: TRBD1; J: TRBJ1-2; V: TRBV20-1; DNA: TGCAGTGCTAAACCGACAGGGGAACATGGCTACACCTTC; CDR3: CSAKPTGEHGYTF
size: few; D: -; J: TRBJ2-7; V: TRBV7-9; DNA: TGTGCCAGCAGCTTAGTCGGTAGCGGACACGTCTCCTACGAGCAGTACTTC; CDR3: CASSLVGSGHVSYEQYF
size: many; D: TRBD2; J: TRBJ2-1; V: TRBV28; DNA: TGTGCCAGCAGTTTTCCTAGCGGCCAGAGACTCAATGAGCAGTTCTTC; CDR3: CASSFPSGQRLNEQFF
size: many; D: -; J: TRBJ1-2; V: TRBV10-3; DNA: TGTGCCATCAGTGAGCTCCCTACCCCCAAGGGAAACTATGGCTACACCTTC; CDR3: CAISELPTPKGNYGYTF
size: few; D: -; J: TRBJ2-7; V: TRBV6-2/TRBV6-3; DNA: TGTGCCAGCAGTTCCTCCGGGGTCCTCTCCTACGAGCAGTACTTC; CDR3: CASSSSGVLSYEQYF
size: -; D: -; J: TRBJ2-1; V: TRBV7-9; DNA: TGTGCCAGCAGCTTAGTTACGCGGGGGCTCGATGAGCAGTTCTTC; CDR3: CASSLVTRGLDEQFF
size: -; D: TRBD2; J: TRBJ2-2; V: TRBV7-3; DNA: TGTGCCAGCAGCACTCATCTAGCGGGGGGGCCTGACACCGGGGAGCTGTTTTTT; CDR3: CASSTHLAGGPDTGELFF
size: few; D: -; J: TRBJ2-1; V: TRBV7-9; DNA: TGTGCCAGCAGCTTCCTGACGGGGGGCGGGTACAATGAGCAGTTCTTC; CDR3: CASSFLTGGGYNEQFF
size: many; D: -; J: TRBJ2-3; V: TRBV9; DNA: TGTGCCAGCAGCGTCGAAGGAGCGAAAGATACGCAGTATTTT; CDR3: CASSVEGAKDTQYF
size: -; D: TRBD2; J: TRBJ2-1; V: TRBV4-3; DNA: TGCGCCAGCAGCCAAGAACAGAAGCGGGGGGCGTACAATGAGCAGTTCTTC; CDR3: CASSQEQKRGAYNEQFF
size: few; D: TRBD2; J: TRBJ2-3; V: TRBV10-3; DNA: TGTGCCATCAGTGATAGCGGGAGTTCTGCAGATACGCAGTATTTT; CDR3: CAISDSGSSADTQYF
size: many; D: -; J: TRBJ2-7; V: TRBV13; DNA: TGTGCCAGCAGCACAAAAGCTCGGGGCTACGAGCAGTACTTC; CDR3: CASSTKARGYEQYF
size: -; D: TRBD2; J: TRBJ2-1; V: TRBV6-2/TRBV6-3; DNA: TGTGCCAGCAGTTACGAGCGGGGGACCTACAATGAGCAGTTCTTC; CDR3: CASSYERGTYNEQFF
size: -; D: -; J: TRBJ1-1; V: TRBV7-6; DNA: TGTGCCAGCAGCTTAGGAGGGCGGAACACTGAAGCTTTCTTT; CDR3: CASSLGGRNTEAFF
size: few; D: -; J: TRBJ2-1; V: TRBV7-9; DNA: TGTGCCAGCAGCTTAGCAATAGATGAGCAGTTCTTC; CDR3: CASSLAIDEQFF
size: few; D: TRBD1; J: TRBJ1-5; V: TRBV2; DNA: TGTGCCAGCAGTGAAGGGGACAGGGACAATCAGCCCCAGCATTTT; CDR3: CASSEGDRDNQPQHF